This TCR beta chain was captured by sequencing in a study of CD8 T cells in Susac syndrome. The RNA, roughly 0.45 to 1 ug, was put through reverse transcription using random hexamers. Multiplex immunoSEQ PCR targeted 54 Vbeta and 13 Jbeta TCR beta segments. From the immunoSEQ multiplex PCR reads, TCRdb called clonotypes with MiXCR, one entry per CDR3 protein. The sample contains about 300,000 distinct CDR3 sequences, around 90% of which appear only once. Negative isolation yielded CD8+ and CD4+ T cells; FACS enriched TEMRA cells. Between the trimmed V and J ends, which lost 4 bases and 3 bases, there was a span of 9 bases. CDR1 is SGHDN, CDR2 FVKESK, per germline. This CDR3 is 13 amino acids long.

The rearrangement links TRBV14 to TRBJ1-2, with D unresolved. Sequenced: CD4+ T cells from PBMCs. This sequence was found in a human donor with multiple sclerosis. The CDR3 coding sequence is TGTGCCAGCAGCCGGAGCAGTTACTATGGCTACACCTTC. It yields the protein CASSRSSYYGYTF.